What follows are 2 T cell receptor beta chains derived from one specimen sequenced in a study of blood T cells in healthy people across ages. For the second PCR, which ran for about 6 to 11 cycles, a sample-barcoded 5' primer and a J-beta primer mix were used. TCRdb re-derived calls from the 5' RACE reads in MiXCR, one entry per CDR3 protein. The sample contains around 790,000 distinct CDR3 sequences, under 55% of which appear only once. The source material was blood. These receptors all stem from a man between 60 and 75 years old in good health.

This clonotype was counted many times. The rearrangement joins TRBV7-2 to TRBJ2-1, with 12 bases fitting TRBD2. Looked up from germline, CDR1 is SGHTA and CDR2 is FQGNSA. With 6 bases clipped from V and 5 bases from J, the junction kept 5 bases outside the gene matches. This CDR3 comprises 15 residues. CDR3 bases: TGTGCCAGCAGACGCCTAGCGGGGGGGGACAATGAGCAGTTCTTC. Its translation is CASRRLAGGDNEQFF.

The genes are TRBV29-1 and TRBJ2-7, with D unclear. The CDR3 runs to 11 residues. V lost 7 bases, J lost 10 bases, and 17 bases lay in between. Germline CDR1 reads SQVTM; CDR2 reads ANQGSEA. CDR3 coding DNA: TGCAGCGGTGATTCTCCAAGGCACCAGTACTTC. This codes for CSGDSPRHQYF.